These T cell receptor beta chains were read from a single sample in a study of response to subunit inactivated influenza vaccine. TCRdb itself ran the RT-PCR reads through MiXCR, one entry per CDR3 protein. The table includes fewer than 400,000 distinct CDR3 sequences, around a fifth detected once. Sequenced material: PBMCs from blood, taken about 20 months after vaccination. All receptors come from a man in his fifties or sixties who received an inactivated influenza vaccine. Both conserved end residues are part of each CDR3. A D gene is named only where the DNA matches it firmly. Size is stated for part of the rows, as once, few or many counts, or as a class when the clone is expanded.

v_call	d_call	clone_size	j_call	cdr3_aa	cdr3_nt
TRBV24-1	NA	NA	TRBJ2-5	CATSDPGVETQYF	TGTGCCACCAGTGACCCAGGGGTAGAGACCCAGTACTTC
TRBV7-2	NA	few	TRBJ2-4	CASTKFLAGTPIQYF	TGTGCCAGCACTAAATTTCTGGCGGGTACCCCCATTCAGTACTTC
TRBV24-1	NA	few	TRBJ2-3	CATSGGTISTDTQYF	TGTGCCACCAGTGGCGGGACCATATCGACAGATACGCAGTATTTT
TRBV7-9	NA	few	TRBJ1-2	CASSPALFYGYTF	TGTGCCAGCAGCCCCGCGCTGTTCTATGGCTACACCTTC
TRBV6-5	NA	few	TRBJ1-2	CASSSMSDNYGYTF	TGTGCCAGCAGTTCCATGAGCGATAACTATGGCTACACCTTC
TRBV27	TRBD1	few	TRBJ1-6	CASSSGYRGNSPLHF	TGTGCCAGCAGTTCTGGATACAGGGGCAATTCACCCCTCCACTTT
TRBV7-9	TRBD1	NA	TRBJ1-1	CASSLSDWGQMNTEAFF	TGTGCCAGCAGCTTATCGGACTGGGGACAGATGAACACTGAAGCTTTCTTT
TRBV20-1	TRBD2	NA	TRBJ2-3	CSARPTSGMTDTQYF	TGCAGTGCCAGACCTACTAGCGGGATGACAGATACGCAGTATTTT
TRBV20-1	TRBD1	NA	TRBJ1-1	CSGQGTRTEAFF	TGCAGTGGACAGGGGACTCGGACTGAAGCTTTCTTT
TRBV4-3	NA	many	TRBJ2-3	CASSREIRGSGADTQYF	TGCGCCAGCAGCCGAGAGATAAGGGGGAGTGGGGCAGATACGCAGTATTTT
TRBV28	TRBD2	NA	TRBJ2-3	CASAPGGDTQYF	TGTGCCAGCGCGCCGGGGGGGGATACGCAGTATTTT
TRBV27	TRBD1	NA	TRBJ2-7	CASSSTGTAKYSYEQYF	TGTGCCAGCAGTTCAACAGGGACAGCGAAATACTCCTACGAGCAGTACTTC
TRBV27	NA	few	TRBJ1-4	CASRQQNEKLFF	TGTGCCAGCAGGCAGCAGAATGAAAAACTGTTTTTT
TRBV14	NA	NA	TRBJ2-7	CASSQLLYEQYF	TGTGCCAGCAGCCAACTGCTATACGAGCAGTACTTC
TRBV15	NA	NA	TRBJ2-3	CATRGPEATDTQYF	TGTGCCACCAGGGGACCAGAGGCGACAGATACGCAGTATTTT
TRBV20-1	TRBD1	NA	TRBJ1-1	CSAVRTGGTEAFF	TGCAGTGCTGTCCGGACAGGGGGCACTGAAGCTTTCTTT
TRBV28	NA	few	TRBJ1-2	CASSFASYGYTF	TGTGCCAGCAGTTTTGCGTCCTATGGCTACACCTTC
TRBV5-1	TRBD2	NA	TRBJ2-1	CASSFDRLAALSSYNEQFF	TGCGCCAGCAGTTTCGATCGGCTAGCGGCCTTGAGCTCCTACAATGAGCAGTTCTTC
TRBV3-1	NA	many	TRBJ1-1	CASSGYQGFNTEAFF	TGTGCCAGCAGCGGCTACCAGGGGTTCAACACTGAAGCTTTCTTT
TRBV28	TRBD1	few	TRBJ2-7	CASSTRLDRGDVYEQYF	TGTGCCAGCAGTACCCGCTTGGACAGGGGGGATGTCTACGAGCAGTACTTC
TRBV11-2	TRBD2	few	TRBJ2-1	CASSLLAGARNEQFF	TGTGCCAGCAGCCTCTTAGCGGGAGCCCGCAATGAGCAGTTCTTC
TRBV5-1	TRBD1	few	TRBJ1-1	CASSLGQGGVTEAFF	TGCGCCAGCAGCTTGGGACAGGGTGGGGTCACTGAAGCTTTCTTT
TRBV15	NA	few	TRBJ1-1	CATSRESSPRAFF	TGTGCCACCAGCAGAGAGAGTTCCCCCCGAGCTTTCTTT
TRBV28	NA	few	TRBJ1-1	CASSLQLGTAFF	TGTGCCAGCAGTTTACAGCTTGGCACAGCTTTCTTT
TRBV20-1	NA	few	TRBJ2-5	CSARDGTTTQETQYF	TGCAGTGCTAGGGACGGGACAACAACCCAAGAGACCCAGTACTTC
TRBV20-1	NA	NA	TRBJ2-1	CSARDIGRPEQFF	TGCAGTGCTAGAGATATAGGAAGACCTGAGCAGTTCTTC
TRBV28	TRBD1	NA	TRBJ1-5	CASSATGASWEAQHF	TGTGCCAGCAGCGCGACAGGGGCCAGCTGGGAAGCCCAGCATTTT
TRBV5-4	TRBD1	few	TRBJ2-5	CASSQIDRDWRETQYF	TGTGCCAGCAGCCAAATCGACAGGGATTGGAGAGAGACCCAGTACTTC
TRBV21-1	NA	NA	TRBJ2-5	CASSTGQTQETQYF	TGTGCCAGCAGCACTGGGCAGACCCAAGAGACCCAGTACTTC
TRBV29-1	NA	many	TRBJ1-1	CSPQGLNTEAFF	TGCAGCCCTCAGGGGTTGAACACTGAAGCTTTCTTT
TRBV20-1	NA	NA	TRBJ1-1	CSARDLGAVRAFF	TGCAGTGCTAGAGATCTAGGGGCTGTACGTGCTTTCTTT
TRBV5-5	NA	NA	TRBJ2-1	CASSLEIYNEQFF	TGTGCCAGCAGCTTGGAAATCTACAATGAGCAGTTCTTC
TRBV19	NA	NA	TRBJ1-4	CASSIGGFNEKLFF	TGTGCCAGTAGTATCGGTGGATTTAATGAAAAACTGTTTTTT